This TCR beta chain was captured by sequencing in a study of technical replicates of blood from a handful of donors. Measured with immunoSEQ multiplex PCR; TCRdb has only the in-frame clones, and not every one. The data hold about 80,000 clones, with approximately 94% observed a single time. Germline CDR1 reads MNHEY; CDR2 reads SMNVEV (reference sequence). This CDR3 has 14 residues. The V end lost 3 bases, the J end lost 3 bases, and 10 bases lay between the germline ends. The sequence came from a human donor in good health. Specimen: T cells isolated from PBMCs. J is TRBJ2-3 and V is TRBV27; tentatively, D is TRBD2 (6 bases). The CDR3 protein is CASSFLGGTDTQYF. CDR3 coding DNA: TGTGCCAGCAGTTTTTTGGGGGGAACAGATACGCAGTATTTT.